This T cell receptor (beta chain) was recorded in a study of shared clonotypes between healthy human individuals. Study outcomes and limitations: Collection of samples was limited to blood; tissue repertoires likely differ. Richness estimates generally favored naive over memory subsets.

TCRdb's copy holds only in-frame clones and misses some; the assay was immunoSEQ multiplex PCR. The sample consists of roughly 2.5 million clones, over 85% of them appearing once. On this clone: No antigen is known for it.

The study drew its donors from healthy HIV-negative adults without recent acute infections or vaccinations. The CDR3 consists of 15 residues. Between the trimmed V and J ends, which lost 5 bases and 0 bases, there was a span of 11 bases. Germline loops: CDR1 SGHRS, CDR2 YFSETQ. The source of this sequence is a man between 18 and 29 years old in good health. V is TRBV5-1 and J is TRBJ2-2; D is perhaps TRBD1 or TRBD2 (5 bases each). Sequencing was done on a sample of naive CD4+ T cells sorted from blood. Subset reported: CD45RA+ positively selected. CDR3 nucleotides: TGCGCCAGCAGAGGGACGGCCGCGAACACCGGGGAGCTGTTTTTT. This translates into CASRGTAANTGELFF.